The next 6 T cell receptor beta chains were all read from a single sample in a study of T cells in Graves' hyperthyroidism and ophthalmopathy. RNA transcripts gave rise to amplified TCR beta CDR3 regions. A first-round RT-PCR of the TCR CDR3 used the HTBI primer set. TCRdb re-analysed the multiplex PCR reads in MiXCR, keeping a single row per CDR3 protein. The table shows roughly 600,000 distinct CDR3 sequences, with 14% occurring only once. Sequencing was carried out using blood. These receptors all stem from a woman between 45 and 65 years old with Graves' ophthalmopathy.

This clonotype was counted a few times. A read error may be the cause here, since a much bigger clone is one base away. The V call is TRBV7-9, the J call TRBJ2-5, with 8 bases aligning to TRBD2. The trim removed 2 bases at V and 5 bases at J, leaving 10 bases unmatched. In germline, CDR1 is SEHNR, CDR2 FQNEAQ (reference sequence). The CDR3 spans 16 residues. CDR3 nucleotides: TGTGCCAGCAGCTTACCAACTAGCGGACCCGGGGAGACCCAGTACTTC. It specifies CASSLPTSGPGETQYF.

This clonotype was seen more than once but under ten times. This chain joins TRBV6-1 and TRBJ1-1; D is uncertain. Germline V CDR1 and CDR2: MNHNS, SASEGT. Trimming left V 5 bases short and J 4 bases short, with 14 bases between. This CDR3 has 14 amino acids. This chain's CDR3 is CASSLAQKTTEAFF. The CDR3 DNA follows: TGTGCCAGCAGTCTCGCCCAGAAAACCACTGAAGCTTTCTTT.

This chain links TRBV7-2 with TRBJ2-7; TRBD2 matches at 12 bases. V shed 5 bases and J 0 bases; nucleotides not matched to a gene: 11. This CDR3 contains 18 residues. Germline CDR1 is SGHTA and CDR2 is FQGNSA. This CDR3 reads CASSQDQGTSGHSYEQYF. In DNA, the CDR3 is TGTGCCAGCAGCCAAGATCAAGGGACTAGCGGGCACTCCTACGAGCAGTACTTC.

This chain's CDR3 is CASSSGDRAAGNTIYF. Here the CDR3 DNA reads TGTGCCAGCAGTTCCGGAGACAGGGCCGCTGGAAACACCATATATTTT. This chain joins TRBV12-3 or TRBV12-4 and TRBJ1-3; the match to TRBD1 covers 7 bases. The CDR3 consists of 16 residues. The junction had 8 bases not matched to a gene; V was cut back by 4 bases and J by 2 bases.

The rearrangement links TRBV6-5 to TRBJ2-7; TRBD1 matches at 9 bases. This CDR3 contains 18 residues. Unmatched junction bases numbered 17, after V lost 5 bases and J lost 3 bases. Germline values: CDR1 MNHEY, CDR2 SVGAGI. CDR3 region: CASSNPTGGVPLRYEQYF. The DNA of the CDR3 is TGTGCCAGCAGTAACCCGACAGGGGGTGTTCCACTTCGCTACGAGCAGTACTTC.

This clonotype was counted ten times or more. The V call is TRBV20-1, the J call TRBJ2-7; 9 nucleotides match TRBD2. CDR3 length equals 15 residues. Germline V gene sequence: CDR1 DFQATT, CDR2 SNEGSKA (reference sequence). Unmatched junction bases numbered 9, after V lost 3 bases and J lost 3 bases. The CDR3 region has the DNA TGCAGTGCTAGTGCGGCTAGCGGGAATCGCTACGAGCAGTACTTC. Its translation: CSASAASGNRYEQYF.